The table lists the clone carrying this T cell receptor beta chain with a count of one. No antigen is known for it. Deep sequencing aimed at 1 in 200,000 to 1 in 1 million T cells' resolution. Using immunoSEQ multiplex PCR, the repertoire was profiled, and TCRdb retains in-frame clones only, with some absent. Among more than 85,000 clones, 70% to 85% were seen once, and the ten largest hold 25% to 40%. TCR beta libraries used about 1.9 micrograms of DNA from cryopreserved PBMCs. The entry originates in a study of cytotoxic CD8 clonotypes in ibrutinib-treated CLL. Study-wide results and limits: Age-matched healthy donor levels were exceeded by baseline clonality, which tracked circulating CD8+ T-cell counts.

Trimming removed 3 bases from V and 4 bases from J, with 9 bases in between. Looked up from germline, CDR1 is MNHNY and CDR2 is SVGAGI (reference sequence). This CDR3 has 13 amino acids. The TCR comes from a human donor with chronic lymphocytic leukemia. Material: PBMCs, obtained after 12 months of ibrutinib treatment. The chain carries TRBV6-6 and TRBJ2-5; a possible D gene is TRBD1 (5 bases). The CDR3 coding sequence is TGTGCCAGCAGTTATTGGACATCAGAGACCCAGTACTTC. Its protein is CASSYWTSETQYF.